One and the same sample provided the 12 T cell receptor beta chains below, sequenced in a study of radiotherapy plus CTLA-4 blockade in lung cancer. The protocol was immunoSEQ multiplex PCR, while the TCRdb copy is restricted to in-frame clones and leaves out a portion. This sample carries about 59,000 clones, under 75% of them seen once, and the ten largest clones take around 8%. This specimen consisted of peripheral blood, obtained from a patient treated with radiotherapy plus ipilimumab. The receptors here all came from a human donor with non-small cell lung cancer whose response to radiotherapy plus ipilimumab could not be evaluated.

This rearrangement joins TRBV19 to TRBJ1-2, with TRBD1 matching 9 bases. The ends lost 6 bases at V and 8 bases at J; junction bases unmatched: 4. Looked up from germline, CDR1 is LNHDA and CDR2 is SQIVND (reference sequence). The CDR3 is 12 residues long. In DNA form, the CDR3 reads TGTGCCAGTAGCGACAGGGGGATCGGCTACACCTTC. Its protein product is CASSDRGIGYTF.

The chain combines TRBV19 with TRBJ2-1; perhaps TRBD1 as D (6 bases). This CDR3 has 13 amino acids. Trimming shortened V by 7 bases and J by 3 bases, and 10 bases separated the two germline ends. CDR1 is LNHDA and CDR2 is SQIVND in the germline V gene (reference sequence). CDR3 sequence reads: CASTVQGYNEQFF. DNA for the CDR3: TGTGCCAGTACCGTACAGGGCTACAATGAGCAGTTCTTC.

This chain links TRBV27 with TRBJ1-5; maybe TRBD1 (6 bases). This CDR3 has 18 amino acids. The ends were cut back, 2 bases at V and 4 bases at J, with 21 bases in the middle. Germline CDR1 MNHEY, CDR2 SMNVEV (reference sequence). CDR3 nucleotide sequence: TGTGCCAGCAGTTTACTGAGGGGGAATTCCATAGCAAATCAGCCCCAGCATTTT. Translating gives CASSLLRGNSIANQPQHF.

This CDR3 reads CASSLLTGGANEQFF. The CDR3 nucleotides are TGTGCCAGCAGCTTACTGACAGGGGGGGCCAATGAGCAGTTCTTC. The chain joins TRBV11-3 to TRBJ2-1, with 9 positions matching TRBD1. CDR1 and CDR2 from the germline V gene are SGHNT and YENEEA. J lost 6 bases, V lost 2 bases, and 5 bases had no gene match. This CDR3 is 15 amino acids long.

The rearrangement joins TRBV11-3 to TRBJ1-1, with D perhaps matching TRBD1 (5 bases). V dropped 0 bases and J dropped 9 bases, with 17 bases sitting between them. The V gene's germline CDR1 is SGHNT and CDR2 YENEEA. The CDR3 is made up of 15 amino acids. This chain's CDR3 is CASSLDRVQGYKAFF. For the CDR3, the DNA is TGTGCCAGCAGCTTAGATCGGGTGCAGGGATACAAAGCTTTCTTT.

The V and J genes are TRBV7-2 and TRBJ2-7, with D perhaps TRBD2 (6 bases). This CDR3 is 14 amino acids long. V lost 5 bases, J lost 5 bases, and 16 bases lay in between. Germline lookup yields CDR1 SGHTA and CDR2 FQGNSA. The CDR3 DNA sequence: TGTGCCAGCAGCCCGGGACTTCGACCTGACGAGCAGTACTTC. Its translation is CASSPGLRPDEQYF.

In its sample, this clone was seen once. The rearrangement uses TRBV6-5 and TRBJ1-1; a possible D gene is TRBD1 (6 bases). The CDR3 totals 14 residues. V lost 0 bases to trimming and J lost 5 bases, with 10 bases between them. CDR1 and CDR2 (germline): MNHEY, SVGAGI. The CDR3 sequence: CASSYSTGSTEAFF. The CDR3 region has the DNA TGTGCCAGCAGTTACTCTACAGGGTCGACTGAAGCTTTCTTT.

In this sample, this clone turned up a few times. The chain recombines TRBV28 with TRBJ1-5; D not resolved. Trimming pared 6 bases from V and 5 bases from J, leaving 8 bases between. This CDR3 comprises 12 residues. In germline, CDR1 is MDHEN, CDR2 SYDVKM. CDR3 nucleotide sequence: TGTGCCAGCAGCATCTCGGATCAGCCCCAGCATTTT. Protein: CASSISDQPQHF.

The chain recombines TRBV7-5 with TRBJ2-1; the table's D call, TRBD2, has no DNA check behind it. TRBV7-5 is noted as a pseudogene. The CDR3 length is 14 residues. CDR3 region: CVRSFGGTYNEQFF. Written as DNA, the CDR3 is TGTGTCAGAAGCTTTGGGGGGACCTACAATGAGCAGTTCTTC.

The chain is built from TRBV4-3 and TRBJ1-1; D perhaps matches TRBD1 (5 bases). CDR1 and CDR2 from the germline V gene are LGHNA and YSLEER. V was clipped by 1 base and J by 1 base, with 13 bases between them. The CDR3 spans 16 residues. CDR3 DNA sequence: TGCGCCAGCAGCCAAGTGGTTCGGACAAAGAACACTGAAGCTTTCTTT. Translation: CASSQVVRTKNTEAFF.

The CDR3 loop reads CASSLDTRLAEQFF. The DNA for the CDR3 is TGTGCCAGCAGTTTAGACACTAGACTGGCCGAGCAGTTCTTC. V and J are TRBV27 and TRBJ2-1; the D gene is possibly TRBD2 (5 bases). This CDR3 region has 14 residues. V was cut by 2 bases and J by 10 bases, with 15 bases left in between. Germline CDR1 reads MNHEY; CDR2 reads SMNVEV (reference sequence).

V usage is TRBV15 and J usage is TRBJ2-5; 10 nucleotides agree with TRBD2. CDR1 and CDR2 from the germline V gene are LNHNV and YYDKDF (reference sequence). V trimming: 3 bases; J trimming: 5 bases; junction bases outside the gene matches: 9. The CDR3 length is 16 residues. The CDR3 bases are TGTGCCACCAGCAGCTGGACTAGCGGAGGGGGGGAGACCCAGTACTTC. Translated, it gives CATSSWTSGGGETQYF. Based on the CDR3 plus reference TRBV15 and TRBJ2-5, the full variable domain is DAMVIQNPRYQVTQFGKPVTLSCSQTLNHNVMYWYQQKSSQAPKLLFHYYDKDFNNEADTPDNFQSRRPNTSFCFLDIRSPGLGDTAMYLCATSSWTSGGGETQYFGPGTRLLVL.